This T cell receptor (beta chain) originates from a study of CD8+ T cells in alopecia areata. Across the study: At a dose of 5 to 10 mg twice daily, oral tofacitinib was given to treated patients. Scoring treated patients' severity relied on the percentage of scalp area affected. Broader study findings: Numerous expanded lesional clones remained in scalp and blood during tofacitinib.

The CDR3 extends over 12 amino acids. Germline V gene data show CDR1 as SNHLY and CDR2 as FYNNEI. Between the trimmed V and J ends, which lost 5 bases and 5 bases, there was a span of 9 bases. Once RNA had been extracted, it was reverse transcribed into cDNA to act as the sequencing template. The protocol was immunoSEQ multiplex PCR, while the TCRdb copy is restricted to in-frame clones and leaves out a portion. The sample includes 200,000 to 250,000 clones, roughly 64% of them seen just once. As for treatment: oral pan-JAK inhibitor, 5-10 mg twice daily. Researchers took lesional scalp punch biopsies and peripheral blood from people who were alopecia areata patients. This clone has a single count. The antigen remains undetermined.

This clonotype was obtained from a human donor with alopecia areata. The chain is built from TRBV2 and TRBJ2-5, with D unresolved. Here the sequenced sample was CD4+ T cells sorted from blood, taken at week 4, from a patient treated with tofacitinib. The CDR3 is CASSLTEETQYF. The CDR3 coding sequence is TGTGCCAGCAGTTTAACAGAGGAGACCCAGTACTTC.